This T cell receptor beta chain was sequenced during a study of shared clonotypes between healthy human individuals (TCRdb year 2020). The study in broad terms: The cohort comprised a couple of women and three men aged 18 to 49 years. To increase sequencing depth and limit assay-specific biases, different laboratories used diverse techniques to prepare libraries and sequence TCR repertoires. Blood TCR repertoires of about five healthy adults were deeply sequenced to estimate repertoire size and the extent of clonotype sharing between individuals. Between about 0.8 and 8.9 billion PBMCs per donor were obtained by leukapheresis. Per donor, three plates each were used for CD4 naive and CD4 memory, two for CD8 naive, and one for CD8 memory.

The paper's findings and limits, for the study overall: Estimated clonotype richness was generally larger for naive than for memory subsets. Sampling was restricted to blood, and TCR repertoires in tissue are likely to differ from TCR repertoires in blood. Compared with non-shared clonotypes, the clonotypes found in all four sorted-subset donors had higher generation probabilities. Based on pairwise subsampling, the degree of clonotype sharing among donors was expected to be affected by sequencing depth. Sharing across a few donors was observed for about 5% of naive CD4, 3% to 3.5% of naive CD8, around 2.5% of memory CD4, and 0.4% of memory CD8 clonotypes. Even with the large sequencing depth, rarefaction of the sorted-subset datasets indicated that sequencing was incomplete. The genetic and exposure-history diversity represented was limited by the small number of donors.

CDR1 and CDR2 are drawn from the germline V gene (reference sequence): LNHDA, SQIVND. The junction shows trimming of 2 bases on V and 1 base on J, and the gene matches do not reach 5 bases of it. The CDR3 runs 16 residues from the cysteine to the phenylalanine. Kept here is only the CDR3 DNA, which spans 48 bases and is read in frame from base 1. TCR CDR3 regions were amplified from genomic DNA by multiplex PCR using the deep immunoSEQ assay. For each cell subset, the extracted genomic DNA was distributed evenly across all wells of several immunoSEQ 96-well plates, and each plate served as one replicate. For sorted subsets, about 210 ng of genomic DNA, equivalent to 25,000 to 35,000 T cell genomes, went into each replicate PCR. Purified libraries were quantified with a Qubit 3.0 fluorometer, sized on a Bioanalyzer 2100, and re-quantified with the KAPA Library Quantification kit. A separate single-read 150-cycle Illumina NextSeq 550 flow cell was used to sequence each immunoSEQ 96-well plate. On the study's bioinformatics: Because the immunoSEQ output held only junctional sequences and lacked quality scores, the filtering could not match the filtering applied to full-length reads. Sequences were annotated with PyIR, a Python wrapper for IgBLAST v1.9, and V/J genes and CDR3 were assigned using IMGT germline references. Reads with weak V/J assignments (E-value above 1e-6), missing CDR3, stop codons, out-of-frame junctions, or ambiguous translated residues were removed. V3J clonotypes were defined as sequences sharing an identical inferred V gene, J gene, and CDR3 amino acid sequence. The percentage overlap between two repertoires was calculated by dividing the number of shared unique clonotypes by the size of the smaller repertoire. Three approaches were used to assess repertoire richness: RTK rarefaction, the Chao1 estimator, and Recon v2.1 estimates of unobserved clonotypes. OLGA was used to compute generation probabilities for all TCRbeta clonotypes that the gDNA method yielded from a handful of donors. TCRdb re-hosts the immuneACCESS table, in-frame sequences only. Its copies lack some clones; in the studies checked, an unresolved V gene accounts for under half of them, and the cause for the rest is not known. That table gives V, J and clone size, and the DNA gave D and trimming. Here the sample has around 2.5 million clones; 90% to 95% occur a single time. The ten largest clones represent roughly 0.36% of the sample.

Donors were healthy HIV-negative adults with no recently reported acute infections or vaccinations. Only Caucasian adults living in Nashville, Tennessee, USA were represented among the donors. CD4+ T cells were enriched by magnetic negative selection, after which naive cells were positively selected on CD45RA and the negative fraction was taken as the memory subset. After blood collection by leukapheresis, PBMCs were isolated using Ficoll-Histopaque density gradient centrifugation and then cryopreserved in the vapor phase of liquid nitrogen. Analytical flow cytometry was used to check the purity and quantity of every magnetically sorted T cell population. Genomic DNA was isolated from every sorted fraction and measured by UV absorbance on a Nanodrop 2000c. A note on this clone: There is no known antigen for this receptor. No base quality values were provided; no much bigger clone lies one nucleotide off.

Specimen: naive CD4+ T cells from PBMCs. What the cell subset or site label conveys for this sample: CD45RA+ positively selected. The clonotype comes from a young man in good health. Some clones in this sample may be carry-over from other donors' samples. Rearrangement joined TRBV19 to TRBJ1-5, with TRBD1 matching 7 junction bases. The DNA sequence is TGTGCCAGTAGTATAACCGGGACAGCAAGCAATCAGCCCCAGCATTTT. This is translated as CASSITGTASNQPQHF.